This T cell receptor beta chain comes out of a study of monozygotic twins with inflammatory bowel disease (dated by TCRdb to the late 2010s). Study-wide context: The complete study included approximately 28 monozygotic twin pairs: 19 IBD-discordant Danish pairs and nine German pairs, of which four were IBD-concordant and five were IBD-discordant. Each individual had, on average, about 151 000 unique TCRalpha sequences and 181 000 unique TCRbeta sequences available for analysis. Disease-associated traits were sought mainly through comparisons between IBD patients and their genetically identical healthy co-twins within discordant pairs.

Overall study outcomes, separate from this receptor: Differing immunosuppressive treatments among patients may have added background noise and inter-individual variability to the repertoires. Different T cell subtypes could not be distinguished in the analysis. IBD patients had lower TCRbeta repertoire diversity, measured by the inverse Simpson index, than their healthy co-twins. Repertoire similarity did not differ between concordant and discordant twins, which could be due to limited statistical power. No single strong signal or clonotype linked to IBD turned up in the results, so the idea that one exists was not supported. Compared with healthy twins, IBD patients had fewer clonotypes in common with other individuals, a difference most pronounced in patients showing signs of disease activity.

The CDR3 holds 14 amino acids from the cysteine to the phenylalanine. The record lacks a DNA sequence. CDR1 SNHLY and CDR2 FYNNEI were looked up in the germline V gene. The method was 5' RACE. Each TCR library was prepared from about 3,300 ng of total RNA. For each sample, cDNA synthesis was carried out in eight separate reactions using SMARTScribe reverse transcriptase. During cDNA synthesis, template switching was used to introduce unique molecular identifiers that contained a 6-nucleotide sample barcode. Amplification of TCRalpha and TCRbeta cDNA involved two nested PCRs of roughly 16 and 10 cycles, and each PCR was followed by bead purification. Before amplification, cDNA was treated with uracil DNA-glycosylase and purified using the QIAquick PCR purification kit. The second PCR was the step at which Illumina TruSeq-compatible adapters and sample-specific barcodes were added. TapeStation and Qubit were used to check library quality and concentration, and roughly 4.8 ng of each library went into the pool. Sequencing of pooled libraries was carried out on an Illumina HiSeq2500 single-index Rapid Run using 2 x 100 bp reads and custom sequencing primers. Turning to the authors' computational methods: PCR and sequencing errors were corrected by UMI-based consensus assembly using MiGEC version 1.2.6. V(D)J alignment, clonotype assembly and CDR3 extraction were performed with MiXCR version 2.1.1. To normalise gene usage, clonotype sharing and MAIT/NKT TCR abundance, the top 1000, 10 000 and 20 000 clonotypes in each sample were analysed. After downsampling to 27 000 UMIs, diversity was calculated as the inverse Simpson index using the vegan R package. Paired Mann-Whitney U tests were applied to discordant twin pairs, and Benjamini-Hochberg correction was used for multiple testing. With the reads reprocessed by TCRdb, a single entry stands for each CDR3 protein sequence and no DNA is reported. The authors' filters were not applied to this entry. The sample table includes approximately 390,000 distinct CDR3 sequences. 2% to 2.5% of the sample comes from the top ten.

From each donor, an approximately 2.6 ml peripheral blood sample was collected into PAXgene tubes and kept at -80 degrees C. Total RNA was isolated from whole blood with the PAXgene blood miRNA kit on an automated QIAcube, without T cell sorting. Deep TCRalpha and TCRbeta repertoire profiling with unique molecular barcoding was performed on peripheral blood of monozygotic twin pairs concordant or discordant for inflammatory bowel disease. Smoking habits were recorded for all twin pairs, and individuals were classified as current, former or never smokers. Details on this clonotype: The specificity of this receptor is unknown.

This TCR was sampled from a human donor with ulcerative colitis or Crohn's disease, or a healthy co-twin of an affected twin (not recorded which). Recombination joined TRBV2 with TRBJ2-5; TCRdb's D call of TRBD1 is untestable without DNA. What was sequenced was blood. The CDR3 region: CASSRDAGQETQYF.